The T cell receptor (beta chain) described here comes from a study of neurological immune-mediated disorders. CDR3 length: 15 amino acids. Germline CDR1 is ENHRY and CDR2 is SYGVKD. Trimming pared 0 bases from V and 8 bases from J, leaving 16 bases between. The time point was: longitudinal time-point 2. Unsorted libraries were derived from 2 million PBMCs stored at -80 C. TCRdb reprocessed the 5' RACE reads via MiXCR and lists one record per CDR3 protein. The sample shows around 49,000 distinct CDR3 sequences, about 12% of them seen only once. The receptor's source is a male donor with HTLV-1-associated myelopathy (HAM/TSP). The sequenced sample consisted of PBMCs. The V call is TRBV10-3, the J call TRBJ1-2; a weak D match, TRBD1 (6 bases). The CDR3 DNA follows: TGTGCCATCAGTGAGTCCAGAGGGCGGGGGGCCGGCTACACCTTC. Encoded protein: CAISESRGRGAGYTF.